Listed below are T cell receptor beta chains from one sample, sequenced in a study of blood T cell repertoires in COVID-19. Libraries were prepared by immunoSEQ multiplex PCR; TCRdb keeps only in-frame clonotypes and omits some of them. Of more than 350,000 clones in the sample, more than 70% were seen once. Sequenced material: peripheral blood. The origin of the receptors is a woman in her thirties with COVID-19, enrolled during active disease. The CDR3 runs from the conserved cysteine through the conserved F or W. A D gene is named only where the DNA matches it firmly. Clone size is shown for a subset of rows, as once, few, many or a class of expanded clone.

d_call j_call v_call clone_size cdr3_nt cdr3_aa
NA TRBJ2-3 TRBV2 NA TGTGCCAGCAGCACGGTCCCCGATACGCAGTATTTT CASSTVPDTQYF
NA TRBJ2-5 TRBV29-1 NA TGCAGCGTTGACCACTATAAGACCCAGTACTTC CSVDHYKTQYF
NA TRBJ2-3 TRBV9 NA TGTGCCAGCAGCGTAGTAGGGGGAAGTTCAACAGATACGCAGTATTTT CASSVVGGSSTDTQYF
NA TRBJ2-2 TRBV4-1 NA TGCGCCAGCAGCCAAGCGCAGGGGCTAAGCGCCGGGGAGCTGTTTTTT CASSQAQGLSAGELFF
NA TRBJ2-5 TRBV30 NA TGTGCCTGGAGCGCCCCCGACAGTCGCCAAGAGACCCAGTACTTC CAWSAPDSRQETQYF
NA TRBJ1-3 TRBV9 NA TGTGCCAGCAGCGTAGGAGGTACTGGAAACACCATATATTTT CASSVGGTGNTIYF
NA TRBJ2-5 TRBV5-6 NA TGTGCCAGCAGCTTGGCCAGGTGGGCTGAAGAGACCCAGTACTTC CASSLARWAEETQYF
TRBD2 TRBJ2-3 TRBV9 NA TGTGCCAGCAGCGTAGCCCGCGGGAGCGCGGCAGATACGCAGTATTTT CASSVARGSAADTQYF
NA TRBJ2-3 TRBV29-1 once TGCAGCGTTGAAGATAAGGCAGCGACTAGCACAGATACGCAGTATTTT CSVEDKAATSTDTQYF
TRBD2 TRBJ2-5 TRBV3-1/TRBV3-2 once TGTGCCAGCAGCCTCTCAGCGGGAAATGGGGAGACCCAGTACTTC CASSLSAGNGETQYF
TRBD2 TRBJ2-7 TRBV5-1 NA TGCGCCAGCAGCCACGCGACTAGCGGGAAATCGGTCCACGAGCAGTACTTC CASSHATSGKSVHEQYF
NA TRBJ1-5 TRBV5-1 NA TGCGCCAGCAGCTTGGGGGTCCACGGGCAGCCCCAGCATTTT CASSLGVHGQPQHF
NA TRBJ2-5 TRBV3-1/TRBV3-2 NA TGTGCCAGCAGCCAAGATCCAGTTATCGAGAGGGAGACCCAGTACTTC CASSQDPVIERETQYF
TRBD2 TRBJ2-7 TRBV6-2/TRBV6-3 NA TGTGCCAGCAGTTCGACGGCGGGAGCGTACGAGCAGTACTTC CASSSTAGAYEQYF
TRBD1 TRBJ2-7 TRBV11-2 once TGTGCCAGCAGCTTGGGCAGGGGGTCCTACGAGCAGTACTTC CASSLGRGSYEQYF
TRBD2 TRBJ2-5 TRBV19 NA TGTGCCAGTAGTATAGGACTAGCCGGGGAGACCCAGTACTTC CASSIGLAGETQYF
TRBD1 TRBJ2-1 TRBV5-1 NA TGCGCCAGCAGCCCCCGTGGACAGGGGGCGAGTGAGCAGTTCTTC CASSPRGQGASEQFF
TRBD2 TRBJ2-1 TRBV6-5 NA TGTGCCAGCAGTTTCACTAGCGGGAGCTCCTACAATGAGCAGTTCTTC CASSFTSGSSYNEQFF
NA TRBJ2-7 TRBV24-1 once TGTGCCACCAGTGACCCACAGGGGGGGGAGCAGTACTTC CATSDPQGGEQYF
TRBD2 TRBJ2-1 TRBV28 NA TGTGCCAGCAGTTTCCTAGCGGGAGGAATCAATGAGCAGTTCTTC CASSFLAGGINEQFF
NA TRBJ2-5 TRBV30 NA TGTGCCTGGAGTGTACCGCCTAAAAAAGAGACCCAGTACTTC CAWSVPPKKETQYF
TRBD2 TRBJ2-1 TRBV6-4 NA TGTGCCAGCAGTCTCTCAGCGGGAGGGAACGGTGAGCAGTTCTTC CASSLSAGGNGEQFF
NA TRBJ1-5 TRBV5-6 few TGTGCCAGCAGCCAGGCGGGGGCGGGCAATCAGCCCCAGCATTTT CASSQAGAGNQPQHF
NA TRBJ2-7 TRBV11-2 NA TGTGCCAGCAGCTTAGGCGGTGGGGGGTACTACGAGCAGTACTTC CASSLGGGGYYEQYF
NA TRBJ1-1 TRBV5-1 NA TGCGCCAGCAGCTTGGGGAGGGATACTGAAGCTTTCTTT CASSLGRDTEAFF
TRBD1 TRBJ1-1 TRBV19 NA TGTGCCAGTAGTATGATCGGACAGGGGATGAACACTGAAGCTTTCTTT CASSMIGQGMNTEAFF
NA TRBJ2-7 TRBV9 NA TGTGCCGGCAGCGTAGCTCAGGGTCGGTACGAGCAGTACTTC CAGSVAQGRYEQYF
TRBD2 TRBJ2-2 TRBV29-1 NA TGCAGCGTTCTGGTAGCGGGAGGGCCGACCGGGGAGCTGTTTTTT CSVLVAGGPTGELFF
TRBD2 TRBJ2-3 TRBV25-1 NA TGTGCCAGCAGAGCGGGAGGGCGCACAGATACGCAGTATTTT CASRAGGRTDTQYF
TRBD1 TRBJ1-2 TRBV20-1 NA TGCAGTGCGCGGACAGGGGGGGGCTACACCTTC CSARTGGGYTF
TRBD1 TRBJ1-1 TRBV2 NA TGTGCCAGCACATACCAGGGGGCAACCGAAGCTTTCTTT CASTYQGATEAFF
TRBD2 TRBJ2-1 TRBV9 NA TGTGCCAGCAGCGCCGGACTAGCGGGCCCCACCTACAATGAGCAGTTCTTC CASSAGLAGPTYNEQFF
TRBD2 TRBJ2-7 TRBV7-2 NA TGTGCCAGCAGCCCCGCGACTAGCGGGAGAGGGGAGCAGTACTTC CASSPATSGRGEQYF
NA TRBJ1-4 TRBV5-1 NA TGCGCCAGCAGCTTGGGTACAACTAATGAAAAACTGTTTTTT CASSLGTTNEKLFF
TRBD2 TRBJ2-7 TRBV28 NA TGTGCCAGCAGTGAGCTTAGCGGGAGGGCCGGCTACGAGCAGTACTTC CASSELSGRAGYEQYF
TRBD2 TRBJ2-7 TRBV19 few TGTGCCAGTAGTATAGATCCCTCCGGGGGGGGAAACGACGAGCAGTACTTC CASSIDPSGGGNDEQYF
NA TRBJ2-1 TRBV5-1 few TGCGCCAGCAGCTTGAACAGGGATGAGCAGTTCTTC CASSLNRDEQFF
NA TRBJ1-4 TRBV28 NA TGTGCCAGCAGTTCCCCACAGATTAATGAAAAACTGTTTTTT CASSSPQINEKLFF
NA TRBJ2-5 TRBV4-3 NA TGCGCCAGCAGCCAGGGGAACAGGGACGGGGAGACCCAGTACTTC CASSQGNRDGETQYF
NA TRBJ2-5 TRBV11-1 NA TGTGCCAGCAGCTTAATCCCTCTAGCGAGAGGGGAGACCCAGTACTTC CASSLIPLARGETQYF
TRBD1 TRBJ2-7 TRBV2 NA TGTGCCAGCAGTTACAGGGGGATCGACTACGAGCAGTACTTC CASSYRGIDYEQYF
TRBD2 TRBJ2-3 TRBV7-3 NA TGTGCCAGCTCCCATACCAGCGGGAGCTCAGATACGCAGTATTTT CASSHTSGSSDTQYF
NA TRBJ2-7 TRBV18 NA TGTGCCAGCTCACCACCTTACAGAGCCTACGAGCAGTACTTC CASSPPYRAYEQYF
NA TRBJ1-4 TRBV5-1 NA TGCGCCAGCAGCCGGGGGGGCCAGGGCGGTGAAAAACTGTTTTTT CASSRGGQGGEKLFF
NA TRBJ2-1 TRBV14 NA TGTGCCAGCAGCCCGCTCGGACTCAACTACAATGAGCAGTTCTTC CASSPLGLNYNEQFF
NA TRBJ1-5 TRBV2 few TGTGCCAGCAGCCGGGGGAGGGGTAGGGATCATCAGCCCCAGCATTTT CASSRGRGRDHQPQHF
NA TRBJ2-7 TRBV11-2 NA TGTGCCAGCAGCCTGACAGTTCCGGGACATCAGTACTTC CASSLTVPGHQYF
NA TRBJ2-7 TRBV7-6 NA TGTGCCAGCAGCTTACAGGGTGGGGTCACCGAGCAGTACTTC CASSLQGGVTEQYF
NA TRBJ1-2 TRBV7-8 NA TGTGCCAGCAGCGGGTTGGGAGTGCTCGGCTACACCTTC CASSGLGVLGYTF